The next 5 T cell receptor beta chains were all read from a single sample in a study of somatic mutations in cytotoxic T cells in rheumatoid arthritis. Assay used: immunoSEQ multiplex PCR; TCRdb lists only in-frame clones, some missing. The sample comprises 20,000 to 25,000 clones, approximately 81% of which are singletons, and approximately 3.8% rests with the top ten. Input material: CD8+ T cells sorted from blood. Receptors were obtained from an adult with rheumatoid arthritis.

The CDR3 DNA is TGTGCCAGCAGCTTAGATGTCTATTCCCCAGGAGATACGCAGTATTTT. Translating gives CASSLDVYSPGDTQYF. The chain is built from TRBV11-2 and TRBJ2-3; D is unclear. There are 16 residues in the CDR3. The V and J ends lost 0 bases and 5 bases respectively, with 15 bases between them. Germline assignment: CDR1 SGHAT and CDR2 FQNNGV.

The V and J genes are TRBV7-8 and TRBJ1-2; 7 bases match TRBD1. CDR3 size: 16 residues. The germline V gene encodes CDR1 SGHVS and CDR2 FQNEAQ. V shed 3 bases and J 2 bases; nucleotides not matched to a gene: 9. CDR3: CASSLIQGESNYGYTF. DNA for the CDR3: TGTGCCAGCAGCTTGATTCAGGGGGAGTCAAACTATGGCTACACCTTC.

This clone was observed a few times. The chain employs TRBV30 and TRBJ1-4; the D gene is possibly TRBD1 (5 bases). With 2 bases removed from V and 8 bases from J, the gap between germline ends came to 15 bases. The germline V gene encodes CDR1 GTSNPN and CDR2 SVGIG (reference sequence). This CDR3 has 14 residues. The CDR3 DNA is TGTGCCTGGAGTTTCCGGTGCGAGGGGGAAAAACTGTTTTTT. It codes for CAWSFRCEGEKLFF.

This clone was seen a few times. J is TRBJ2-1 and V is TRBV4-2, with D unresolved. In germline, CDR1 is LGHNA, CDR2 YNFKEQ. Trimming left V 2 bases short and J 4 bases short, with 0 bases between. The CDR3 runs to 11 residues. This CDR3 reads CASSQYNEQFF. CDR3 DNA: TGTGCCAGCAGCCAATACAATGAGCAGTTCTTC.

This chain links TRBV13 with TRBJ2-7; D might be TRBD2 (6 bases). The CDR3 is 17 amino acids. Germline V CDR1 and CDR2: PRHDT, FYEKMQ (reference sequence). Between the trimmed V and J ends, which lost 0 bases and 3 bases, there was a span of 18 bases. The CDR3 DNA reads as TGTGCCAGCAGCTTAGGACCCCGAGCAGGAGGGATCTACGAGCAGTACTTC. Encoded protein: CASSLGPRAGGIYEQYF.